Sequencing of this TCR beta chain was carried out in a study of shared clonotypes between healthy human individuals. CD45RO-negative, CCR7-selected cells formed the naive CD8 fraction, which excluded terminally differentiated effector memory CD45RA+ cells. The repertoire was sequenced with immunoSEQ multiplex PCR; TCRdb's copy has only in-frame clones and lacks some. This sample carries some 2,000,000 clones, about 95% of them seen once, and the ten largest clones take roughly 1%. Comment on this clone: Its antigen is not known. The same CDR3 also results from other DNA sequences found in this sample.

Deletions cut 1 base from V and 6 bases from J, with 7 bases between. Germline V gene sequence: CDR1 SGHAT, CDR2 FQNNGV. CDR3 length equals 12 residues. Study-wide results and limits: Larger estimated richness was generally recorded for naive subsets relative to memory subsets. Sharing across four donors was highest in naive CD4 (around 5%) and lowest in memory CD8 (around 0.4%).

This TCR was recovered from a man between 18 and 35 years old in good health. The rearrangement uses TRBV11-2 and TRBJ2-7; no reliable D call. Sequenced: naive CD8+ T cells sorted from blood. The CDR3 DNA follows: TGTGCCAGCAGCTTAGGTTTGGCCGAGCAGTACTTC. Its translation is CASSLGLAEQYF.